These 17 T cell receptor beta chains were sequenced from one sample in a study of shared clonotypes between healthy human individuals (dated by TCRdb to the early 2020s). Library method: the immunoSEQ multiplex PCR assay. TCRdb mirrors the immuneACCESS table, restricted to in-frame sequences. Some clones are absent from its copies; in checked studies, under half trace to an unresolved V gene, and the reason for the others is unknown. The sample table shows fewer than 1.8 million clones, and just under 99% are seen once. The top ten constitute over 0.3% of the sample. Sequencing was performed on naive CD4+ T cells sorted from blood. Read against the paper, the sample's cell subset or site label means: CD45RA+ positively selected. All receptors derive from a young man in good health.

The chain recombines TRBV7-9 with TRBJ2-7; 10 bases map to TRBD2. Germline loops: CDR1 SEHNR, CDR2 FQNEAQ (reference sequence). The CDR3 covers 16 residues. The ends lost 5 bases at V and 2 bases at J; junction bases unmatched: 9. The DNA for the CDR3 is TGTGCCAGCAGCCATTCGTTAGCGGGAGGCCCCTACGAGCAGTACTTC. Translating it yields CASSHSLAGGPYEQYF.

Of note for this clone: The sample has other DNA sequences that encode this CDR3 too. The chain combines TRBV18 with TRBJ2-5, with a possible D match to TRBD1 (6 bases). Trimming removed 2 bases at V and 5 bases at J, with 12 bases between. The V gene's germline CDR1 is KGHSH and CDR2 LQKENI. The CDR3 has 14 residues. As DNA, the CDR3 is TGTGCCAGCTCACCAATCAGGGGCAGGGAGACCCAGTACTTC. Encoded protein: CASSPIRGRETQYF.

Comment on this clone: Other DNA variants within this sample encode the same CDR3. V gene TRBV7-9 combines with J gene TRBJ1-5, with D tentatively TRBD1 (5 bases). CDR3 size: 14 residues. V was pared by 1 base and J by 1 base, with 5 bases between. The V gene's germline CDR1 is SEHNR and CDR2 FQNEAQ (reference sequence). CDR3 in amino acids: CASSLGQSNQPQHF. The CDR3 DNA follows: TGTGCCAGCAGCTTAGGACAGAGCAATCAGCCCCAGCATTTT.

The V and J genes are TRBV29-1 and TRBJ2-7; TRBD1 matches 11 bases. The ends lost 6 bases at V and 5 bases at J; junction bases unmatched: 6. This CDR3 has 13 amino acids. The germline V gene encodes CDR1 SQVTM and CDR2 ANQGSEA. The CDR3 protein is CSVAGTGGDEQYF. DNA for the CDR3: TGCAGCGTGGCCGGGACAGGGGGTGACGAGCAGTACTTC.

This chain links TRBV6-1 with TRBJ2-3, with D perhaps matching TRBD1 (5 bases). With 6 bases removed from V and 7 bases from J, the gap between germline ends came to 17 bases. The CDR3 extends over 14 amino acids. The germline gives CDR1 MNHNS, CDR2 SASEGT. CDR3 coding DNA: TGTGCCAGCAGCCTACGACAGTTTATGAATACGCAGTATTTT. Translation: CASSLRQFMNTQYF.

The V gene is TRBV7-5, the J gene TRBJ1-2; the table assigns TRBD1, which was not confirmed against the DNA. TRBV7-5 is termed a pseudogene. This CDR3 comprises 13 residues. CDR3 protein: CVPRWDKNFGYTF. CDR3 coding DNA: TGTGTGCCTCGGTGGGACAAGAATTTTGGCTACACCTTC.

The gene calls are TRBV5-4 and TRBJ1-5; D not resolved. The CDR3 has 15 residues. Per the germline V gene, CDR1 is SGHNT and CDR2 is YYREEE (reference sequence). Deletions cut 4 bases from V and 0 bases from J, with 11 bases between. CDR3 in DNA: TGTGCCAGCAGCCTCGGAAGGGATAGCAATCAGCCCCAGCATTTT. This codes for CASSLGRDSNQPQHF. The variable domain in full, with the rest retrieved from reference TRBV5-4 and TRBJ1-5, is ETGVTQSPTHLIKTRGQQVTLRCSSQSGHNTVSWYQQALGQGPQFIFQYYREEENGRGNFPPRFSGLQFPNYSSELNVNALELDDSALYLCASSLGRDSNQPQHFGDGTRLSIL.

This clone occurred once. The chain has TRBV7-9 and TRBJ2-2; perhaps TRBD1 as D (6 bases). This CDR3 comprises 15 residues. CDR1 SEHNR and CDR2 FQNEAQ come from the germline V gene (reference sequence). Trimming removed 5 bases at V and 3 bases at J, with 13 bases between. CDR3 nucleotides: TGTGCCAGCAGCCCATCTGGGGGCCACACCGGGGAGCTGTTTTTT. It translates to CASSPSGGHTGELFF. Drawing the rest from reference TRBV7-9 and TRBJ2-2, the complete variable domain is DTGVSQNPRHKITKRGQNVTFRCDPISEHNRLYWYRQTLGQGPEFLTYFQNEAQLEKSRLLSDRFSAERPKGSFSTLEIQRTEQGDSAMYLCASSPSGGHTGELFFGEGSRLTVL.

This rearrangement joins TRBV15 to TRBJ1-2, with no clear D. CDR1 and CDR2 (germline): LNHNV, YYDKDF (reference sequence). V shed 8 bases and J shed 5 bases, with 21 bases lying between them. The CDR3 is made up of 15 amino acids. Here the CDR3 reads CATLIGGWRLYGYTF. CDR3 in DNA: TGTGCCACCTTAATAGGCGGGTGGCGACTATATGGCTACACCTTC.

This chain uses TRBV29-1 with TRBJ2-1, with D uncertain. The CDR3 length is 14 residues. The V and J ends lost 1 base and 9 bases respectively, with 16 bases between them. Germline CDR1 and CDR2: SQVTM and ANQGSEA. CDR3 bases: TGCAGCGTTGAAGTAGGGTTTCCGTACCTTGAGCAGTTCTTC. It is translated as CSVEVGFPYLEQFF.

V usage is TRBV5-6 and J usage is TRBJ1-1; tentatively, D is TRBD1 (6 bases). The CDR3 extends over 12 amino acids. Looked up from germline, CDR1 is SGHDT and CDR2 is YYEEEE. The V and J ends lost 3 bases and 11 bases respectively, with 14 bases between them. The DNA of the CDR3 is TGTGCCAGCAGCTCAAACAGGGTAGCGGCTTTCTTT. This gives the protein CASSSNRVAAFF.

CDR3 sequence: CASREERETPGELFF. CDR3 DNA: TGTGCCAGCAGAGAGGAGCGGGAGACCCCCGGGGAGCTGTTTTTT. The rearrangement links TRBV5-6 to TRBJ2-2, with TRBD2 identical over 8 bases. This CDR3 contains 15 residues. V gave up 5 bases and J gave up 6 bases; unmatched junction bases: 9. The germline gives CDR1 SGHDT, CDR2 YYEEEE. Full variable domain (missing parts from reference TRBV5-6 and TRBJ2-2): DAGVTQSPTHLIKTRGQQVTLRCSPKSGHDTVSWYQQALGQGPQFIFQYYEEEERQRGNFPDRFSGHQFPNYSSELNVNALLLGDSALYLCASREERETPGELFFGEGSRLTVL.

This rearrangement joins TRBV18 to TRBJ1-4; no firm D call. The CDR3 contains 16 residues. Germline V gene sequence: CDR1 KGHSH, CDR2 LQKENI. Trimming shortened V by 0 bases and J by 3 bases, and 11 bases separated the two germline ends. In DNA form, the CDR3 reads TGTGCCAGCTCACCACCGGGAAACGGGGCTAATGAAAAACTGTTTTTT. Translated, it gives CASSPPGNGANEKLFF.

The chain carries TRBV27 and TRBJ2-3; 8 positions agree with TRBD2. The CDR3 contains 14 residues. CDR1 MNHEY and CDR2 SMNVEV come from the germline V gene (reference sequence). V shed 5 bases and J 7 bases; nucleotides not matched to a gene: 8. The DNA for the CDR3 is TGTGCCAGCAGTGCCGGGACTAGTCAGTATACGCAGTATTTT. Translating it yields CASSAGTSQYTQYF.

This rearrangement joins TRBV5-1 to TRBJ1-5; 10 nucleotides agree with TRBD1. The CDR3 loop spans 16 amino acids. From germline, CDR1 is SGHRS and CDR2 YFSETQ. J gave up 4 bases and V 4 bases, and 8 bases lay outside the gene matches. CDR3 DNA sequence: TGCGCCAGCAGCCCTGGGACAGGGGCCCAGAATCAGCCCCAGCATTTT. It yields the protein CASSPGTGAQNQPQHF.

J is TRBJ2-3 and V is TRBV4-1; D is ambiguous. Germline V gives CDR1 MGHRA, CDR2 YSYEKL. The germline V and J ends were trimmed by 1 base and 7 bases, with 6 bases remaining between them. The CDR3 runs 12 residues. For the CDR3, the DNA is TGCGCCAGCAGCCAAGGGGATTATACGCAGTATTTT. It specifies CASSQGDYTQYF.

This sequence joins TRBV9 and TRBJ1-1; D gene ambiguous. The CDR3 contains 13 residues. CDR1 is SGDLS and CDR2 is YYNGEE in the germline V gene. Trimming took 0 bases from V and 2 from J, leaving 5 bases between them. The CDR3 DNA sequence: TGTGCCAGCAGCGTAGTTATCAACACTGAAGCTTTCTTT. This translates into CASSVVINTEAFF.